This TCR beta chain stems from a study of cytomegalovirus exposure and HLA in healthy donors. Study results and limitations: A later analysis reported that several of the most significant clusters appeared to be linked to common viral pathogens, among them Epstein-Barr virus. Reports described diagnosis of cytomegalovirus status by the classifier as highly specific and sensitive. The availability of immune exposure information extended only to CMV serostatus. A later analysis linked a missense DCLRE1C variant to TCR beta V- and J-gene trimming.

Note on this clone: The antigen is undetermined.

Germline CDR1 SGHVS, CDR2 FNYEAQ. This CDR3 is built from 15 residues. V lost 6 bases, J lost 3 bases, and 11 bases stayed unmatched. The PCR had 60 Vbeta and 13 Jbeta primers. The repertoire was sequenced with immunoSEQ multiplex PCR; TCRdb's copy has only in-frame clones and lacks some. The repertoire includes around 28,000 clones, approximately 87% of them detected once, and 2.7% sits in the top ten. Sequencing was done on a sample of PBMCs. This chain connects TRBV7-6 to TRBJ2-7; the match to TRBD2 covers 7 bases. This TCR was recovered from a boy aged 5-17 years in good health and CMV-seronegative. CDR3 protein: CASSRNSREDYEQYF. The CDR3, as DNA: TGTGCCAGCAGTCGTAACTCACGGGAGGACTACGAGCAGTACTTC. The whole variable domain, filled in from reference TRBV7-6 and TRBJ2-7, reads GAGVSQSPRYKVTKRGQDVALRCDPISGHVSLYWYRQALGQGPEFLTYFNYEAQQDKSGLPNDRFSAERPEGSISTLTIQRTEQRDSAMYRCASSRNSREDYEQYFGPGTRLTVT.